The T cell receptor beta chain described here comes from a study of shared clonotypes between healthy human individuals. The germline gives CDR1 MDHEN, CDR2 SYDVKM. The CDR3 spans 16 residues. Germline trimming cut 3 bases from V and 5 bases from J; bases unmatched to any gene: 6. This clone occurred a few times. The protocol was immunoSEQ multiplex PCR, while the TCRdb copy is restricted to in-frame clones and leaves out a portion. Here the sample spans just under 350,000 clones, around 70% being singletons. Sequencing input: memory CD4+ T cells sorted from blood. Stated subset: CD45RA-negative fraction. This chain uses TRBV28 with TRBJ2-3; 12 bases map to TRBD1. The receptor was derived from a man aged 25-45 years in good health. The CDR3 region has the DNA TGTGCCAGCAGTTTTTCCGGGACAGGGGGCGGAGATACGCAGTATTTT. It specifies CASSFSGTGGGDTQYF.